Described below is a single TCR beta chain sequence and its context. Germline V gives CDR1 GTSNPN, CDR2 SVGIG (reference sequence). Trimming stripped 4 bases from V and 1 base from J, with 10 bases between. The CDR3 spans 13 residues. TCRdb keeps only in-frame clones here, not all; method: immunoSEQ multiplex PCR. Seen here are about 210,000 clones, approximately 78% observed once, and the top ten hold 4.5% to 5.5%. These data are taken from a study of blood T cell repertoires in COVID-19. Sequenced sample: peripheral blood. V is TRBV30 and J is TRBJ1-1; perhaps TRBD1 as D (6 bases). This clonotype was sampled from a woman in her 70s with COVID-19, enrolled during active disease. This CDR3 is CAWMEQGNTEAFF. The CDR3 DNA reads as TGTGCCTGGATGGAACAGGGGAACACTGAAGCTTTCTTT. The full variable domain, with the rest looked up from reference TRBV30 and TRBJ1-1, is SQTIHQWPATLVQPVGSPLSLECTVEGTSNPNLYWYRQAAGRGLQLLFYSVGIGQISSEVPQNLSASRPQDRQFILSSKKLLLSDSGFYLCAWMEQGNTEAFFGQGTRLTVV.